The 8 T cell receptor beta chains in this list originate from one sample, sequenced in a study of T cells in localized non-small cell lung cancer. TCRdb's copy holds only in-frame clones and misses some; the assay was immunoSEQ multiplex PCR. The sample shows about 53,000 clones, approximately 80% of them seen only once. The source was peripheral blood mononuclear cells, collected before any cancer treatment. These receptor sequences come from a man aged 40 to 70 with stage III lung adenocarcinoma.

The chain carries TRBV28 and TRBJ1-1, with a weak D call TRBD1 (6 bases). V lost 6 bases and J 0 bases, leaving 14 bases between the germline ends. CDR3 length equals 15 residues. Germline V gene data show CDR1 as MDHEN and CDR2 as SYDVKM. The CDR3 sequence is CASRVRGYLNTEAFF. The CDR3 bases are TGTGCCAGCAGGGTAAGGGGGTACCTGAACACTGAAGCTTTCTTT.

The J gene is TRBJ1-2, the V gene TRBV4-3; 11 bases line up with TRBD1. Germline loops: CDR1 LGHNA, CDR2 YSLEER. The CDR3 is 18 amino acids. V lost 1 base and J lost 0; bases outside the gene matches: 7. Written as DNA, the CDR3 is TGCGCCAGCAGCCAAGGAGGTGGGACAGGGGGTCCTAACTATGGCTACACCTTC. Translation gives CASSQGGGTGGPNYGYTF.

The chain joins TRBV11-1 to TRBJ2-7, with 7 bases lining up with TRBD2. CDR1 SGHAT and CDR2 FQDESV come from the germline V gene (reference sequence). With 2 bases clipped from V and 4 bases from J, the junction kept 2 bases outside the gene matches. This CDR3 contains 13 residues. CDR3 nucleotide sequence: TGTGCCAGCAGCTTACGGGGGGTATACGAGCAGTACTTC. Translating gives CASSLRGVYEQYF.

This rearrangement joins TRBV21-1 to TRBJ1-5. TRBV21-1 corresponds to a pseudogene. The CDR3 contains 14 residues. DNA for the CDR3: TGTGCCAGCAGCAACAGGGAGGGCGATCAGCCCCAGCATTTT. Translating it yields CASSNREGDQPQHF.

This sequence joins TRBV9 and TRBJ2-7; D not resolved. The germline gives CDR1 SGDLS, CDR2 YYNGEE. The CDR3 sequence is 15 residues long. Trimming stripped 0 bases from V and 8 bases from J, with 18 bases between. CDR3 amino acids: CASSVAGSESTKQYF. The DNA for the CDR3 is TGTGCCAGCAGCGTAGCTGGTTCGGAATCTACGAAGCAGTACTTC.

This chain joins TRBV2 and TRBJ2-7; TRBD1 matches at 9 bases. The germline V gene encodes CDR1 SNHLY and CDR2 FYNNEI. J lost 7 bases, V lost 5 bases, and 12 bases had no gene match. This CDR3 has 15 amino acids. DNA of the CDR3: TGTGCCAGCAGTAGGGGTACAGGGGGCATGGAGGAGCAGTACTTC. Protein product: CASSRGTGGMEEQYF. The variable domain in full, with the rest retrieved from reference TRBV2 and TRBJ2-7, is EPEVTQTPSHQVTQMGQEVILRCVPISNHLYFYWYRQILGQKVEFLVSFYNNEISEKSEIFDDQFSVERPDGSNFTLKIRSTKLEDSAMYFCASSRGTGGMEEQYFGPGTRLTVT.

The chain joins TRBV7-2 to TRBJ1-1; D gene uncertain. Trimming pared 3 bases from V and 5 bases from J, leaving 13 bases between. Per the germline V gene, CDR1 is SGHTA and CDR2 is FQGNSA. This CDR3 is built from 14 residues. Here the CDR3 reads CASSFWTSGTEAFF. CDR3 in DNA: TGTGCCAGCAGCTTCTGGACCTCGGGAACTGAAGCTTTCTTT. Complete variable domain (other parts from reference TRBV7-2 and TRBJ1-1): GAGVSQSPSNKVTEKGKDVELRCDPISGHTALYWYRQSLGQGLEFLIYFQGNSAPDKSGLPSDRFSAERTGGSVSTLTIQRTQQEDSAVYLCASSFWTSGTEAFFGQGTRLTVV.

V and J are TRBV30 and TRBJ2-7, with 12 bases that match TRBD2. Trimming cost V 0 bases and J 7 bases; bases outside gene matches: 4. Germline V gene data show CDR1 as GTSNPN and CDR2 as SVGIG (reference sequence). This CDR3 contains 14 residues. As DNA, the CDR3 is TGTGCCTGGAGTGTGGGGCTAGCGGGAGGGGAGCAGTACTTC. Protein sequence: CAWSVGLAGGEQYF.